The rows below give T cell receptor beta chains drawn from one sample of a study of blood T cell repertoires in COVID-19. The data were produced by immunoSEQ multiplex PCR, yet TCRdb's version contains in-frame clones alone and is incomplete. The sample comprises some 170,000 clones, approximately 78% of which are singletons, and approximately 10% rests with the top ten. Sequences were obtained from peripheral blood. The receptor source for this set is a human donor in a cohort sampled during active COVID-19. The CDR3 runs from the conserved cysteine through the conserved F or W. A D gene is named only where the DNA matches it firmly. Size values are once, few and many counts, or a class for expanded clones, and some rows have none.

d_call,j_call,v_call,clone_size,cdr3_nt,cdr3_aa
TRBD2,TRBJ2-7,TRBV15,NA,TGTGCCACCAGTACGGGACTAGCCTACGAGCAGTACTTC,CATSTGLAYEQYF
NA,TRBJ1-2,TRBV7-3,few,TGTGCCAGCAGCTCCGACAGGCTTGATGATGGCTACACCTTC,CASSSDRLDDGYTF
NA,TRBJ2-7,TRBV6-1,NA,TGTGCCAGCAGTGACGCGGGGATACCCTACGAGCAGTACTTC,CASSDAGIPYEQYF
NA,TRBJ2-7,TRBV19,once,TGTGCCAGTAGTGTGGACGGGAGCTACGAGCAGTACTTC,CASSVDGSYEQYF
TRBD1,TRBJ1-6,TRBV30,few,TGTGCCTGGAATGGTCGGGACAGCAATTCACCCCTCCACTTT,CAWNGRDSNSPLHF
TRBD1,TRBJ1-2,TRBV5-4,NA,TGTGCCAGCAGCCGGGGACAGGACTATGGCTACACCTTC,CASSRGQDYGYTF
NA,TRBJ1-5,TRBV10-3,NA,TGTGCCATCAGCGACGGAGGGAATCAGCCCCAGCATTTT,CAISDGGNQPQHF
NA,TRBJ2-1,TRBV27,NA,TGTGCCAGCAGTCCCATGGAGTACAATGAGCAGTTCTTC,CASSPMEYNEQFF
TRBD1,TRBJ1-5,TRBV6-5,few,TGTGCCACAAGACAGGGTAGTCAGCCCCAGCATTTT,CATRQGSQPQHF
TRBD1,TRBJ2-3,TRBV19,NA,TGTGCCAGTAGCCGGACAGGGCCCCAAGATACGCAGTATTTT,CASSRTGPQDTQYF
NA,TRBJ1-3,TRBV3-1/TRBV3-2,NA,TGTGCCAGCAGCTCGTGGACAGCTGGAAACACCATATATTTT,CASSSWTAGNTIYF
NA,TRBJ1-1,TRBV7-2,NA,TGTGCCAGCAGCTTAGCCCCAGGGAAGTGGACTGAAGCTTTCTTT,CASSLAPGKWTEAFF
NA,TRBJ1-1,TRBV10-1,NA,TGCGCCAGCAGTGAGTCTTTAACAGCCCCTGAAGCTTTCTTT,CASSESLTAPEAFF
TRBD2,TRBJ2-5,TRBV5-1,NA,TGCGCCAGCAGCCCTAGCGGCCAGTACCAAGAGACCCAGTACTTC,CASSPSGQYQETQYF
NA,TRBJ2-5,TRBV2,NA,TGTGCCAGCAGAACTGGACTCCAGACCCAGTACTTC,CASRTGLQTQYF
TRBD2,TRBJ2-1,TRBV4-1,few,TGCGCCAGCAGCCAACCGACTAGCGGGAGAGGAAATGAGCAGTTCTTC,CASSQPTSGRGNEQFF
TRBD1,TRBJ2-5,TRBV6-5,NA,TGTGCCAGCAGCGACCGGGACAGGGTGACCCAGTACTTC,CASSDRDRVTQYF
NA,TRBJ2-1,TRBV4-3,many,TGCGCCAGCAGCCAAGAGGCGGCACAATACAATGAGCAGTTCTTC,CASSQEAAQYNEQFF
NA,TRBJ1-2,TRBV11-2,NA,TGTGCCAGCAGCTTAGATCGTACGCAGTGGGGCTACACCTTC,CASSLDRTQWGYTF
TRBD1,TRBJ2-2,TRBV4-3,NA,TGCGCCAGCAGCCAAGAGACAGGGGGCTATTACACCGGGGAGCTGTTTTTT,CASSQETGGYYTGELFF
NA,TRBJ2-3,TRBV7-2,NA,TGTGCCAGCAGCTCAAGACCTAGCAGGACAGATACGCAGTATTTT,CASSSRPSRTDTQYF
NA,TRBJ2-3,TRBV2,NA,TGTGCCAGCAGTGTTGACGGGAGAAGCACAGATACGCAGTATTTT,CASSVDGRSTDTQYF
NA,TRBJ2-5,TRBV10-1,NA,TGCGCCAGCAGTGAGTCGACAAAGTACCAAGAGACCCAGTACTTC,CASSESTKYQETQYF
TRBD1,TRBJ1-2,TRBV30,NA,TGTGCCCGGAAGACAGGGGATGGCTACACCTTC,CARKTGDGYTF
NA,TRBJ2-7,TRBV25-1,NA,TGTGCCAGCAGTCACAGTCTGTCCTACGAGCAGTACTTC,CASSHSLSYEQYF
TRBD2,TRBJ2-3,TRBV11-2,NA,TGTGCCAGCAACTCGGGGGGAGGCACAGATACGCAGTATTTT,CASNSGGGTDTQYF
NA,TRBJ2-3,TRBV19,NA,TGTGCCAGTAGAAACCCAGGGTCACCTAGCACAGATACGCAGTATTTT,CASRNPGSPSTDTQYF
TRBD1,TRBJ2-7,TRBV10-1,NA,TGCGCCAGCAGTGAGGTTGCCGGGACAGGGGGCTTATACGAGCAGTACTTC,CASSEVAGTGGLYEQYF
NA,TRBJ2-5,TRBV2,NA,TGTGCCAGCAGTCCGGGATCGTCGGAGACCCAGTACTTC,CASSPGSSETQYF
TRBD1,TRBJ2-7,TRBV19,NA,TGTGCCAGTGAGGGACAGGGGCTTGACGAGCAGTACTTC,CASEGQGLDEQYF
TRBD1,TRBJ2-7,TRBV19,NA,TGTGCCACCCCACCCAAGGACAGGGAGGTGGACGAGCAGTACTTC,CATPPKDREVDEQYF
TRBD1,TRBJ2-7,TRBV3-1/TRBV3-2,once,TGTGCCAGCAGCTCAGCCGGGACAGGGGGTGACGAGCAGTACTTC,CASSSAGTGGDEQYF
TRBD2,TRBJ2-3,TRBV5-1,NA,TGCGCCGAGTCTACAGCGGGGGACCGCACAGATACGCAGTATTTT,CAESTAGDRTDTQYF
TRBD2,TRBJ2-1,TRBV9,NA,TGTGCCAGCAACCCTGAGGCTAGCGGCTACAATGAGCAGTTCTTC,CASNPEASGYNEQFF
NA,TRBJ2-3,TRBV3-1/TRBV3-2,NA,TGTGCCAGCAGCCAATTAAGCACAGATACGCAGTATTTT,CASSQLSTDTQYF
NA,TRBJ2-7,TRBV28,once,TGTGCCAGCAGTTTCCCCGCCCAGGGAGAGCAGTACTTC,CASSFPAQGEQYF
TRBD1,TRBJ2-2,TRBV19,NA,TGTGCCAGTAGGACACAGGGGTACGCCGGGGAGCTGTTTTTT,CASRTQGYAGELFF
TRBD2,TRBJ2-3,TRBV9,NA,TGTGCCAGCAGCGTCCTAGCGGCTAGCACAGATACGCAGTATTTT,CASSVLAASTDTQYF
NA,TRBJ1-4,TRBV6-2/TRBV6-3,NA,TGTGCCAGCAGTTACTTGGCCGGAGGATCATATGAAAAACTGTTTTTT,CASSYLAGGSYEKLFF
TRBD1,TRBJ1-2,TRBV6-5,NA,TGTGCCAGCAGTCCGGGACAGGGATACAGAGCTGGCTACACCTTC,CASSPGQGYRAGYTF
TRBD1,TRBJ2-1,TRBV24-1,NA,TGTGCCACCAGTGGGACAGGGACCTACAATGAGCAGTTCTTC,CATSGTGTYNEQFF
NA,TRBJ2-3,TRBV4-3,NA,TGCGCCAGCAGCCAAGCTGGTAGATCAGATACGCAGTATTTT,CASSQAGRSDTQYF
NA,TRBJ2-5,TRBV6-4,once,TGTGCCAGCAGTGTGAGGGCAGAAGAGACCCAGTACTTC,CASSVRAEETQYF
TRBD2,TRBJ2-5,TRBV6-4,NA,TGTGCCAGCCGTCCGGCGGGCGGGAGCTATCTGGCGGAGACCCAGTACTTC,CASRPAGGSYLAETQYF
TRBD1,TRBJ2-1,TRBV7-2,NA,TGTGCCAGCAAGGAAGGGGGCAACAATGAGCAGTTCTTC,CASKEGGNNEQFF
TRBD2,TRBJ2-7,TRBV20-1,NA,TGCAGTGCTAGTCTAGCGGGGAAACGGGACGAGCAGTACTTC,CSASLAGKRDEQYF
NA,TRBJ2-1,TRBV30,NA,TGTGCCTGGAGCACCGTGAGCTCCTACAATGAGCAGTTCTTC,CAWSTVSSYNEQFF
NA,TRBJ1-5,TRBV30,once,TGTGCCTGGAGTGTACGGAGCTCGGGAGGTCAGCCCCAGCATTTT,CAWSVRSSGGQPQHF
NA,TRBJ2-5,TRBV15,NA,TGTGCCACCAGCCTTTGGGCAGGGAAGGGCCAAGAGACCCAGTACTTC,CATSLWAGKGQETQYF
NA,TRBJ1-2,TRBV9,NA,TGTGCCAGCAGCGTAGGGCGACAGCGAAACTATGGCTACACCTTC,CASSVGRQRNYGYTF
TRBD1,TRBJ1-2,TRBV19,NA,TGTGCCAGTAGTGCGGGACAGAACTATGGCTACACCTTC,CASSAGQNYGYTF
TRBD1,TRBJ2-7,TRBV7-2,NA,TGTGCCAGCAGCGACCCGCCCGGGACAGGGCTCGAGCAGTACTTC,CASSDPPGTGLEQYF
NA,TRBJ1-3,TRBV28,NA,TGTGCCAGCAGTTTACACGGGAATTCTGGAAACACCATATATTTT,CASSLHGNSGNTIYF
TRBD2,TRBJ2-5,TRBV27,NA,TGTGCCAGCAGTTTACGTGGGAGGGTCCAAGAGACCCAGTACTTC,CASSLRGRVQETQYF
NA,TRBJ1-1,TRBV4-3,once,TGCGCCAGCAGCTCTCACAGGAACACTGAAGCTTTCTTT,CASSSHRNTEAFF
NA,TRBJ2-7,TRBV7-2,NA,TGTGCCAGCAACCTCCAACAGGGTTACTACGAGCAGTACTTC,CASNLQQGYYEQYF
NA,TRBJ2-7,TRBV7-2,NA,TGTGCCAGCAGCCGAGACACCTACTACGAGCAGTACTTC,CASSRDTYYEQYF
TRBD2,TRBJ2-3,TRBV18,NA,TGTGCCAGCTCACCACGGACTAGCGGATTAAGCACAGATACGCAGTATTTT,CASSPRTSGLSTDTQYF
TRBD2,TRBJ2-2,TRBV10-3,few,TGTGCCACCAGGGGGACTAGCGGGAGGGGCACCGGGGAGCTGTTTTTT,CATRGTSGRGTGELFF
NA,TRBJ2-5,TRBV24-1,few,TGTGCCACCAGTGATCTCGACAGTACCGGCGAGACCCAGTACTTC,CATSDLDSTGETQYF